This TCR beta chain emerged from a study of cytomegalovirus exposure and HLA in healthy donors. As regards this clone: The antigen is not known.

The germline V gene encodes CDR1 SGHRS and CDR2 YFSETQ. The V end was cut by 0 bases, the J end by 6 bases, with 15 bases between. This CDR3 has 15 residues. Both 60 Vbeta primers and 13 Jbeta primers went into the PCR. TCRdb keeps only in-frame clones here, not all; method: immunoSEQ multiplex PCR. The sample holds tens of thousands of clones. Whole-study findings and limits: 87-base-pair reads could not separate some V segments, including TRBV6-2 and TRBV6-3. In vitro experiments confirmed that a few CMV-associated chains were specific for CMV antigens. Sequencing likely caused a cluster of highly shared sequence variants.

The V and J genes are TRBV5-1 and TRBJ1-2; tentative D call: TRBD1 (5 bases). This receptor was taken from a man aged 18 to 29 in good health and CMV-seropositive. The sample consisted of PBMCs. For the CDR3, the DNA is TGCGCCAGCAGCTTGGCCCAGGGTCGGCTAAATGGCTACACCTTC. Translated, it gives CASSLAQGRLNGYTF.